Below are 31 T cell receptor beta chains sequenced from a single sample in a study of blood T cell repertoires in COVID-19. Data came from immunoSEQ multiplex PCR; TCRdb stores just in-frame clones and leaves some out. The sample gives a few hundred thousand clones, 75% to 85% of which show up once; roughly 1.2% is in the top ten. Sequences were obtained from peripheral blood. The receptor set was obtained from a woman aged 25 to 39 with COVID-19, enrolled during active disease.

This chain uses TRBV7-9 with TRBJ1-3, with 7 positions matching TRBD1. Germline CDR1 reads SEHNR; CDR2 reads FQNEAQ (reference sequence). Unmatched junction bases numbered 8, after V lost 5 bases and J lost 4 bases. The CDR3 loop spans 15 amino acids. The CDR3 nucleotides read TGTGCCAGCAGCCAGGGCCCGACAGGGGGAAACACCATATATTTT. Amino acids: CASSQGPTGGNTIYF.

The rearrangement joins TRBV11-2 to TRBJ2-2; 7 bases are a match to TRBD1. Germline-derived CDR1 and CDR2 are SGHAT and FQNNGV. The V segment lost 5 bases and the J segment 3 bases; nucleotides outside the gene matches: 12. This CDR3 is built from 17 residues. The CDR3 region is CASSPQRDSSYTGELFF. In DNA, the CDR3 is TGTGCCAGCAGCCCTCAAAGGGACAGCTCATACACCGGGGAGCTGTTTTTT.

This chain links TRBV9 with TRBJ2-3; 13 bases match TRBD2. The CDR3 sequence is 16 residues long. In germline, CDR1 is SGDLS, CDR2 YYNGEE. V gave up 4 bases and J gave up 6 bases; unmatched junction bases: 8. The CDR3 region is CASSTPLAGGPDTQYF. The CDR3 nucleotides are TGTGCCAGCAGCACTCCACTAGCGGGAGGGCCGGATACGCAGTATTTT.

The V call is TRBV27, the J call TRBJ2-1; a possible D gene is TRBD2 (5 bases). The V gene lost 5 bases and the J gene lost 8 bases, with 22 bases spanning the gap. Germline loops: CDR1 MNHEY, CDR2 SMNVEV (reference sequence). CDR3 size: 16 residues. CDR3 protein: CASSASWAGSPDEQFF. CDR3 nucleotide sequence: TGTGCCAGCAGTGCCTCGTGGGCTGGGAGTCCGGATGAGCAGTTCTTC.

The chain joins TRBV11-2 to TRBJ2-7, with D perhaps TRBD2 (5 bases). This CDR3 has 16 amino acids. Germline assignment: CDR1 SGHAT and CDR2 FQNNGV. Trimming shortened V by 0 bases and J by 1 base, and 13 bases separated the two germline ends. CDR3 sequence: CASSLDRSAASYEQYF. CDR3 bases: TGTGCCAGCAGCTTAGATAGGTCAGCGGCTTCCTACGAGCAGTACTTC.

The chain uses TRBV25-1 and TRBJ2-1; D call uncertain. V was cut by 7 bases and J by 3 bases, with 10 bases left in between. CDR3 size: 13 residues. CDR1 and CDR2 (germline): MGHDK, SYGVNS. The CDR3 reads CASTSPLYNEQFF. The CDR3 nucleotides are TGTGCCAGCACAAGCCCTCTCTACAATGAGCAGTTCTTC.

The chain is built from TRBV24-1 and TRBJ1-5; D is possibly TRBD1 (6 bases). Germline values: CDR1 KGHDR, CDR2 SFDVKD. The ends were cut back, 3 bases at V and 0 bases at J, with 11 bases in the middle. The CDR3 runs 16 residues. The CDR3: CATSDAQGHSNQPQHF. CDR3 bases: TGTGCCACCAGTGATGCTCAGGGGCATAGCAATCAGCCCCAGCATTTT.

CDR3 in DNA: TGTGCCAGCAGCCGCAGGGGGTCCTACAATGAGCAGTTCTTC. It yields the protein CASSRRGSYNEQFF. The V and J genes are TRBV28 and TRBJ2-1, with TRBD1 matching 7 bases. In germline, CDR1 is MDHEN, CDR2 SYDVKM. V shed 6 bases and J 1 base; nucleotides not matched to a gene: 3. The CDR3 contains 14 residues.

The chain recombines TRBV9 with TRBJ2-5, with D perhaps matching TRBD2 (5 bases). Germline lookup yields CDR1 SGDLS and CDR2 YYNGEE. Trimming left V 3 bases short and J 7 bases short, with 13 bases between. The CDR3 consists of 13 residues. CDR3 nucleotides: TGTGCCAGCAGCGCGACCCTCGCGGGGACCCAGTACTTC. It translates to CASSATLAGTQYF.

This chain uses TRBV5-1 with TRBJ2-7, with 8 positions matching TRBD1. Germline-derived CDR1 and CDR2 are SGHRS and YFSETQ. The length of the CDR3 is 15 residues. V gave up 4 bases and J gave up 0 bases; unmatched junction bases: 6. The CDR3: CASSTGTGSSYEQYF. The CDR3 region has the DNA TGCGCCAGCAGCACCGGGACAGGAAGCTCCTACGAGCAGTACTTC.

The CDR3, as DNA: TGTGCCAGTAACCCAGACAGGGGGCAAATTGAGCAGTTCTTC. The encoded protein is CASNPDRGQIEQFF. This rearrangement joins TRBV19 to TRBJ2-1; 10 bases line up with TRBD1. The CDR3 extends over 14 amino acids. V shed 7 bases, J shed 9 bases, and the junction held 9 bases outside the gene matches. Germline V gene lookup returns CDR1 LNHDA and CDR2 SQIVND (reference sequence).

The chain combines TRBV13 with TRBJ2-7, with a weak D call TRBD1 (6 bases). The CDR3 sequence is 14 residues long. Looked up from germline, CDR1 is PRHDT and CDR2 is FYEKMQ (reference sequence). Between the trimmed V and J ends, which lost 5 bases and 0 bases, there was a span of 11 bases. DNA for the CDR3: TGTGCCAGCAGCAACCGGGACATCTCCTACGAGCAGTACTTC. Translated: CASSNRDISYEQYF.

The chain combines TRBV7-8 with TRBJ2-7; 8 bases agree with TRBD2. Germline-derived CDR1 and CDR2 are SGHVS and FQNEAQ. V trimming: 2 bases; J trimming: 4 bases; junction bases outside the gene matches: 4. This CDR3 contains 14 residues. In DNA, the CDR3 is TGTGCCAGCAGCTTACGCGGGGGGCCGTACGAGCAGTACTTC. Translated, it gives CASSLRGGPYEQYF.

V gene TRBV27 combines with J gene TRBJ1-5, with D possibly matching TRBD1 (5 bases). The CDR3 is made up of 14 amino acids. V gave up 1 base and J gave up 7 bases, with 11 bases separating them. Germline lookup yields CDR1 MNHEY and CDR2 SMNVEV (reference sequence). Written as DNA, the CDR3 is TGTGCCAGCAGTTTATGGGGGGTCGGGCAGCCCCAGCATTTT. Protein product: CASSLWGVGQPQHF.

Concerning this clone: This sample also contains other DNA sequences that code for the same CDR3. The genes are TRBV28 and TRBJ1-2; D may be TRBD1 (6 bases). The CDR3 is 13 amino acids. The V end lost 2 bases, the J end lost 5 bases, and 9 bases lay between the germline ends. Germline assignment: CDR1 MDHEN and CDR2 SYDVKM. CDR3 protein: CASSLGQLYGYTF. CDR3 DNA: TGTGCCAGCAGTTTAGGACAGCTTTATGGCTACACCTTC.

The J gene is TRBJ1-5, the V gene TRBV6-2 or TRBV6-3; 8 bases fit TRBD1. Germline CDR1 MNHEY, CDR2 SVGEGT. V was clipped by 6 bases and J by 1 base; unmatched bases: 11. CDR3 length: 17 amino acids. The CDR3 sequence is CASSLTYRQGSNQPQHF. CDR3 sequence (DNA): TGTGCCAGCAGCCTTACCTATCGACAGGGGAGCAATCAGCCCCAGCATTTT.

For the CDR3, the DNA is TGTGCCAGTAGTCCGCAAACTCCAGGGGCTCACCGGGGTTACGAGCAGTACTTC. It yields the protein CASSPQTPGAHRGYEQYF. The chain combines TRBV19 with TRBJ2-7; TRBD1 is a possible D gene (6 bases). Between the trimmed V and J ends, which lost 5 bases and 4 bases, there was a span of 27 bases. The CDR3 totals 18 residues. Germline lookup yields CDR1 LNHDA and CDR2 SQIVND (reference sequence).

The chain employs TRBV2 and TRBJ1-6; D not certain. The CDR3 loop spans 14 amino acids. Germline lookup yields CDR1 SNHLY and CDR2 FYNNEI. The ends were cut back, 3 bases at V and 7 bases at J, with 10 bases in the middle. CDR3 bases: TGTGCCAGCAGTGAGTTCCAGGCCAATTCACCCCTCCACTTT. It specifies CASSEFQANSPLHF.

The chain carries TRBV3-1 (or the pseudogene TRBV3-2) and TRBJ2-5; TRBD2 aligns across 10 bases. Germline CDR1 reads LGHDT; CDR2 reads YNNKEL (reference sequence). This CDR3 has 15 amino acids. Germline trimming cut 1 base from V and 3 bases from J; bases unmatched to any gene: 2. CDR3 bases: TGTGCCAGCAGCCAAGGGCTAGCGGGGGAAGAGACCCAGTACTTC. It translates to CASSQGLAGEETQYF.

The chain carries TRBV7-3 and TRBJ2-2; D possibly corresponds to TRBD2 (6 bases). This CDR3 has 16 residues. CDR1 and CDR2 from the germline V gene are SGHTA and FQGTGA. Trimming removed 5 bases at V and 2 bases at J, with 15 bases between. The CDR3 bases are TGTGCCAGCAGCACTACCGCACTAGCTAACACCGGGGAGCTGTTTTTT. This encodes CASSTTALANTGELFF. Together with reference TRBV7-3 and TRBJ2-2, the CDR3 gives the full variable domain: GAGVSQTPSNKVTEKGKYVELRCDPISGHTALYWYRQSLGQGPEFLIYFQGTGAADDSGLPNDRFFAVRPEGSVSTLKIQRTERGDSAVYLCASSTTALANTGELFFGEGSRLTVL.

The chain links TRBV28 to TRBJ1-2, with D maybe TRBD1 (6 bases). Looked up from germline, CDR1 is MDHEN and CDR2 is SYDVKM. With 5 bases removed from V and 4 bases from J, the gap between germline ends came to 14 bases. The CDR3 is 14 residues long. In DNA form, the CDR3 reads TGTGCCAGCAGTACCGACACAGGGACCTATGGCTACACCTTC. It specifies CASSTDTGTYGYTF.

The genes are TRBV29-1 and TRBJ1-6; maybe TRBD1 (6 bases). This CDR3 contains 14 residues. Germline values: CDR1 SQVTM, CDR2 ANQGSEA. The germline V and J ends were trimmed by 6 bases and 6 bases, with 15 bases remaining between them. CDR3 protein: CSVRTGNGNSPLHF. DNA of the CDR3: TGCAGCGTACGCACAGGGAATGGTAATTCACCCCTCCACTTT.

The genes are TRBV5-1 and TRBJ2-2; 8 bases line up with TRBD1. CDR1 is SGHRS, CDR2 YFSETQ, per germline. CDR3 length equals 16 residues. The trim removed 6 bases at V and 2 bases at J, leaving 9 bases unmatched. The CDR3 bases are TGCGCCAGCACCCAGGGGGCCCTTACAAACACCGGGGAGCTGTTTTTT. Encoded protein: CASTQGALTNTGELFF.

The chain has TRBV5-6 and TRBJ1-1; D is perhaps TRBD1 (5 bases). Germline V gives CDR1 SGHDT, CDR2 YYEEEE. Trimming removed 6 bases at V and 4 bases at J, with 13 bases between. The CDR3 totals 13 residues. CDR3 sequence: CASILQGATEAFF. The CDR3 DNA sequence: TGTGCCAGCATTCTCCAGGGCGCCACTGAAGCTTTCTTT.

The V gene is TRBV5-1, the J gene TRBJ1-3; D is ambiguous. The germline V gene encodes CDR1 SGHRS and CDR2 YFSETQ. The CDR3 sequence is 16 residues long. The V end was cut by 6 bases, the J end by 0 bases, with 16 bases between. The CDR3 DNA reads TGCGCCAGCACCCCACGCGGAACGGGCTCTGGAAACACCATATATTTT. Its protein product is CASTPRGTGSGNTIYF. The variable domain in full, completed from reference TRBV5-1 and TRBJ1-3, reads KAGVTQTPRYLIKTRGQQVTLSCSPISGHRSVSWYQQTPGQGLQFLFEYFSETQRNKGNFPGRFSGRQFSNSRSEMNVSTLELGDSALYLCASTPRGTGSGNTIYFGEGSWLTVV.

The chain recombines TRBV7-6 with TRBJ2-5; 14 bases are a match to TRBD2. The CDR3 is made up of 17 amino acids. CDR1 is SGHVS and CDR2 is FNYEAQ in the germline V gene. V lost 5 bases to trimming and J lost 5 bases; unmatched junction nucleotides: 10. CDR3 region: CASSQATSGRAGETQYF. The CDR3 DNA reads as TGTGCCAGCAGCCAGGCGACTAGCGGGAGGGCCGGGGAGACCCAGTACTTC.

This chain connects TRBV6-1 to TRBJ2-5; 7 nucleotides match TRBD1. This CDR3 is built from 14 residues. The junction had 3 bases not matched to a gene; V was cut back by 3 bases and J by 2 bases. The germline gives CDR1 MNHNS, CDR2 SASEGT. CDR3 protein: CASSDGTVQETQYF. CDR3 nucleotide sequence: TGTGCCAGCAGTGACGGGACAGTACAAGAGACCCAGTACTTC.

The V gene is TRBV7-2, the J gene TRBJ1-1; D is uncertain. This CDR3 is built from 14 residues. The germline V and J ends were trimmed by 0 bases and 5 bases, with 10 bases remaining between them. CDR1 is SGHTA and CDR2 is FQGNSA in the germline V gene. The CDR3 loop reads CASSLALEFTEAFF. The CDR3 nucleotides read TGTGCCAGCAGCTTAGCGCTAGAATTTACTGAAGCTTTCTTT.

The V gene is TRBV5-6, the J gene TRBJ1-1; 8 positions agree with TRBD1. Trimming at V came to 5 bases and at J to 4 bases, leaving 7 bases not matched to a gene. Germline values: CDR1 SGHDT, CDR2 YYEEEE. This CDR3 region has 14 residues. CDR3 nucleotides: TGTGCCAGCAGGGGACAGGTTAGGGGCACTGAAGCTTTCTTT. Translated: CASRGQVRGTEAFF.

The chain combines TRBV30 with TRBJ1-2; D is perhaps TRBD1 (6 bases). The V end was cut by 5 bases, the J end by 7 bases, with 17 bases between. In germline, CDR1 is GTSNPN, CDR2 SVGIG (reference sequence). CDR3 size: 13 residues. The CDR3 region has the DNA TGTGCCTGGGCGGCTGGGGGGGCGAGTGGCTACACCTTC. Amino acid sequence: CAWAAGGASGYTF.

The gene calls are TRBV7-2 and TRBJ1-2, with D perhaps TRBD1 (5 bases). With 3 bases removed from V and 4 bases from J, the gap between germline ends came to 15 bases. Germline loops: CDR1 SGHTA, CDR2 FQGNSA. This CDR3 comprises 15 residues. The chain's CDR3 is CASSFSQGGFYGYTF. The CDR3 bases are TGTGCCAGCAGCTTCTCCCAGGGAGGCTTCTATGGCTACACCTTC. Full variable domain (missing parts from reference TRBV7-2 and TRBJ1-2): GAGVSQSPSNKVTEKGKDVELRCDPISGHTALYWYRQSLGQGLEFLIYFQGNSAPDKSGLPSDRFSAERTGGSVSTLTIQRTQQEDSAVYLCASSFSQGGFYGYTFGSGTRLTVV.